A single sample is the source of the 12 T cell receptor beta chains below, sequenced in a study of CD8 T cells in Susac syndrome. The authors reverse transcribed roughly 0.5 to 1 ug RNA with random hexamers. TCRdb ran MiXCR on the immunoSEQ multiplex PCR reads and lists one entry per CDR3 protein. This sample has approximately 110,000 distinct CDR3 sequences; more than 80% occur once, and the top ten carry roughly 0.31%. Material: CD8+ T cells from PBMCs. The receptors come from a human donor with multiple sclerosis.

The rearrangement joins TRBV2 to TRBJ2-7, with a possible D match to TRBD1 (6 bases). Looked up from germline, CDR1 is SNHLY and CDR2 is FYNNEI. The CDR3 covers 14 residues. V lost 6 bases to trimming and J lost 0 bases, with 12 bases between them. The CDR3 DNA is TGTGCCAGCAGGAGAACAGGGAGCTCCTACGAGCAGTACTTC. This gives the protein CASRRTGSSYEQYF. The full variable domain, with the rest looked up from reference TRBV2 and TRBJ2-7, is EPEVTQTPSHQVTQMGQEVILRCVPISNHLYFYWYRQILGQKVEFLVSFYNNEISEKSEIFDDQFSVERPDGSNFTLKIRSTKLEDSAMYFCASRRTGSSYEQYFGPGTRLTVT.

The rearrangement uses TRBV28 and TRBJ2-1; possible D gene TRBD1, 7 bases. The CDR3 runs 15 residues. Germline lookup yields CDR1 MDHEN and CDR2 SYDVKM. Trimming left V 5 bases short and J 2 bases short, with 13 bases between. CDR3 nucleotides: TGTGCCAGCAGTCCGGAGGGGGCAACCTACAATGAGCAGTTCTTC. Translating it yields CASSPEGATYNEQFF.

Remarks on this clonotype: Relative to the germline gene, one junction end is altered; a read error may explain this. The V gene is TRBV12-5, the J gene TRBJ2-1; 13 bases fit TRBD2. CDR1 and CDR2 (germline): LGHNT, FRNRAP. The CDR3 runs 18 residues. The CDR3 region is CASGSTYRTSGRGGELFF. CDR3 nucleotide sequence: TGTGCTAGTGGTTCCACTTATAGGACTAGCGGGAGAGGGGGGGAGCTGTTCTTC.

CDR3 bases: TGTGCCAGCAGTTCCGGGACAGGGGGGCGTTTGGCCCAGTACTTC. It codes for CASSSGTGGRLAQYF. The genes are TRBV12-3 or TRBV12-4 and TRBJ2-5, with 11 nucleotides matching TRBD1. This CDR3 spans 15 amino acids. J lost 9 bases, V lost 4 bases, and 10 bases had no gene match.

The chain links TRBV5-6 to TRBJ1-1, with 7 bases that match TRBD1. Germline assignment: CDR1 SGHDT and CDR2 YYEEEE. V was clipped by 4 bases and J by 1 base; unmatched bases: 7. There are 15 residues in the CDR3. In DNA, the CDR3 is TGTGCCAGCAGCCCGACAGGGCAGTGGAACACTGAAGCTTTCTTT. It specifies CASSPTGQWNTEAFF.

Here the CDR3 DNA reads TGTGCCAGCAGTTTATATGACAGGGCGGACGGGGAGCTGTTTTTT. Translated: CASSLYDRADGELFF. This sequence joins TRBV12-3 or TRBV12-4 and TRBJ2-2, with TRBD1 matching over 7 bases. J gave up 7 bases and V 2 bases, and 7 bases lay outside the gene matches. The CDR3 length is 15 residues.

This chain connects TRBV19 to TRBJ1-2; 8 nucleotides match TRBD1. The CDR3 spans 16 residues. The junction had 12 bases not matched to a gene; V was cut back by 5 bases and J by 4 bases. From germline, CDR1 is LNHDA and CDR2 SQIVND (reference sequence). The chain's CDR3 is CASSFPTGDAVYGYTF. The CDR3 DNA follows: TGTGCCAGTAGTTTCCCGACAGGGGACGCCGTCTATGGCTACACCTTC.

The V call is TRBV7-9, the J call TRBJ2-7; possibly TRBD1 for D (7 bases). Trimming stripped 5 bases from V and 3 bases from J, with 14 bases between. Germline V gene data show CDR1 as SEHNR and CDR2 as FQNEAQ (reference sequence). This CDR3 is built from 14 residues. CDR3 nucleotides: TGTGCCAGCAGCCGCCCTCAGGGGGGCTACGAGCAGTACTTC. It is translated as CASSRPQGGYEQYF.

The chain couples TRBV9 to TRBJ1-3; D is undetermined. This CDR3 region has 16 residues. V was cut by 0 bases and J by 1 base, with 11 bases left in between. Germline V gives CDR1 SGDLS, CDR2 YYNGEE. CDR3 in amino acids: CASSVDGGFSGNTIYF. The CDR3, as DNA: TGTGCCAGCAGCGTAGATGGTGGGTTTTCTGGAAACACCATATATTTT.

The rearrangement uses TRBV2 and TRBJ1-4; 10 bases align to TRBD1. J gave up 0 bases and V 2 bases, and 3 bases lay outside the gene matches. Germline V gene data show CDR1 as SNHLY and CDR2 as FYNNEI. The CDR3 contains 17 residues. The CDR3 DNA sequence: TGTGCCAGCAGTGAAAGGGACAGGGGTGCAACTAATGAAAAACTGTTTTTT. This translates into CASSERDRGATNEKLFF.

The chain combines TRBV6-6 with TRBJ1-6; the D is unclear. The CDR3 has 10 residues. Germline loops: CDR1 MNHNY, CDR2 SVGAGI (reference sequence). The V gene lost 8 bases and the J gene lost 8 bases, with 4 bases spanning the gap. The CDR3 nucleotides are TGTGCCAGCCATCATTCACCCCTCCACTTT. Translated, it gives CASHHSPLHF.

The chain couples TRBV7-2 to TRBJ1-3; maybe TRBD1 (6 bases). This CDR3 is built from 15 residues. Germline CDR1 SGHTA, CDR2 FQGNSA. Trimming left V 4 bases short and J 0 bases short, with 10 bases between. For the CDR3, the DNA is TGTGCCAGCAGCTCCACAGGGCACTCTGGAAACACCATATATTTT. Encoded protein: CASSSTGHSGNTIYF.